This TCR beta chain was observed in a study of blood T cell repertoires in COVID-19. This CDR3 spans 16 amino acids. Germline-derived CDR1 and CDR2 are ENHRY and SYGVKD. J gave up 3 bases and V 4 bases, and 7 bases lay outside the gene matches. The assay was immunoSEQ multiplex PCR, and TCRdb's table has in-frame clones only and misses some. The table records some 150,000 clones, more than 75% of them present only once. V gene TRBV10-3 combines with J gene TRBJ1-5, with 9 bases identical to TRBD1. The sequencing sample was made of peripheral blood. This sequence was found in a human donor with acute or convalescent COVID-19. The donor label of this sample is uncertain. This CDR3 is CAISGTGGLNNQPQHF. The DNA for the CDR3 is TGTGCCATCAGTGGAACAGGGGGCTTGAACAATCAGCCCCAGCATTTT.